The entry below gives a single TCR beta chain sequence along with its context. The antigen remains undetermined. The PCR made use of 60 Vbeta and 13 Jbeta primers. Here immunoSEQ multiplex PCR was the method, and the copy in TCRdb shows in-frame clones only, minus some. The sample lists roughly 100,000 clones, 13% to 15% occurring once. The record originates from a study of cytomegalovirus exposure and HLA in healthy donors. Points from the study as a whole: Immune exposure information comprised only CMV serostatus.

The germline V gene has CDR1 LGHNA and CDR2 YNFKEQ. V shed 1 base and J shed 0 bases, with 7 bases lying between them. CDR3 length: 15 amino acids. Sample: PBMCs. The receptor comes from a female donor in good health and CMV-seronegative. This chain connects TRBV4-2 to TRBJ1-5; the D is unclear. As DNA, the CDR3 is TGTGCCAGCAGCCAAGCGGAGAATAGCAATCAGCCCCAGCATTTT. This gives the protein CASSQAENSNQPQHF.